This T cell receptor (beta chain) comes out of a study of shared clonotypes between healthy human individuals. TCRdb's table, derived via immunoSEQ multiplex PCR, lists solely in-frame clones and lacks some. This table has roughly 2.2 million clones, 85% to 95% appearing once. CDR3 length: 15 amino acids. Per the germline V gene, CDR1 is KGHSH and CDR2 is LQKENI. Germline trimming cut 3 bases from V and 6 bases from J; bases unmatched to any gene: 11. For this clone: Its antigen remains unknown.

Study-level findings and limits: Sharing across four donors was highest in naive CD4 (around 5%) and lowest in memory CD8 (about 0.4%).

The receptor was derived from a man between 18 and 29 years old in good health. Some clones in this sample may be carry-over from other donors' samples. The chain combines TRBV18 with TRBJ2-7; 7 nucleotides agree with TRBD2. Specimen: naive CD4+ T cells from PBMCs. This sample's subset: CD45RA+ positively selected. This CDR3 is CASSPCWEGRCEQYF. CDR3 DNA: TGTGCCAGCTCACCGTGCTGGGAGGGCCGATGCGAGCAGTACTTC.